These 16 T cell receptor beta chains came from one sample sequenced in a study of blood T cell repertoires in COVID-19. Method: immunoSEQ multiplex PCR; TCRdb's copy keeps in-frame clones and lacks some. Of some 230,000 clones in the sample, roughly 80% were seen once. The sequencing input was peripheral blood. Every receptor here comes from a woman older than 75 with COVID-19, enrolled during active disease.

V and J are TRBV28 and TRBJ2-1; no definite D call. The V and J ends lost 6 bases and 7 bases respectively, with 7 bases between them. This CDR3 has 11 amino acids. Germline lookup yields CDR1 MDHEN and CDR2 SYDVKM. CDR3 bases: TGTGCCAGCAGACAGCTGAATGAGCAGTTCTTC. This sequence encodes CASRQLNEQFF.

V gene TRBV28 combines with J gene TRBJ2-3; 7 bases fit TRBD2. The germline V gene has CDR1 MDHEN and CDR2 SYDVKM. The CDR3 is made up of 12 amino acids. V was clipped by 10 bases and J by 2 bases; unmatched bases: 3. The CDR3 bases are TGTGCCACCCTAGCGGTCACAGATACGCAGTATTTT. Its translation is CATLAVTDTQYF.

Here the CDR3 reads CASSPRGGDEAFF. The CDR3, as DNA: TGTGCCAGCTCACCAAGGGGAGGGGATGAAGCTTTCTTT. The rearrangement links TRBV18 to TRBJ1-1; possible D gene TRBD1, 5 bases. This CDR3 is 13 amino acids long. CDR1 is KGHSH, CDR2 LQKENI, per germline. Trimming took 2 bases from V and 7 from J, leaving 11 bases between them.

J is TRBJ2-1 and V is TRBV18; 12 nucleotides align to TRBD2. J was trimmed by 0 bases and V by 4 bases; bases with no gene match: 4. CDR3 length: 17 residues. CDR1 is KGHSH, CDR2 LQKENI, per germline. The CDR3 is CASSRWTSGTSYNEQFF. For the CDR3, the DNA is TGTGCCAGCTCACGCTGGACTAGCGGGACCTCCTACAATGAGCAGTTCTTC.

This rearrangement joins TRBV18 to TRBJ2-2; D possibly corresponds to TRBD1 (6 bases). This CDR3 contains 14 residues. Germline V gene data show CDR1 as KGHSH and CDR2 as LQKENI. Trimming shortened V by 6 bases and J by 3 bases, and 11 bases separated the two germline ends. The CDR3 is CASSPRQDTGELFF. CDR3 bases: TGTGCCAGCTCTCCGAGACAGGACACCGGGGAGCTGTTTTTT.

The chain is built from TRBV9 and TRBJ1-2, with TRBD1 identical over 9 bases. CDR1 and CDR2 (germline): SGDLS, YYNGEE. The CDR3 loop spans 13 amino acids. Germline trimming cut 5 bases from V and 5 bases from J; bases unmatched to any gene: 4. The CDR3 region is CASSTGTGYGYTF. The CDR3 bases are TGTGCCAGCAGTACCGGGACAGGGTATGGCTACACCTTC.

CDR3 DNA: TGTGCCAGCAGATCCGGGGGGGTGAACACCGGGGAGCTGTTTTTT. It yields the protein CASRSGGVNTGELFF. This chain connects TRBV6-5 to TRBJ2-2; TRBD2 agrees at 8 bases. The trim removed 6 bases at V and 1 base at J, leaving 4 bases unmatched. This CDR3 has 15 residues. The germline V gene encodes CDR1 MNHEY and CDR2 SVGAGI.

V and J are TRBV11-2 and TRBJ1-6; D not resolved. The CDR3 totals 13 residues. The V end lost 5 bases, the J end lost 15 bases, and 17 bases lay between the germline ends. Germline V gene data show CDR1 as SGHAT and CDR2 as FQNNGV. The CDR3 sequence is CASSIFRDGNLHF. DNA of the CDR3: TGTGCCAGCAGCATTTTCCGAGACGGGAACCTCCACTTT.

The rearrangement uses TRBV6-5 and TRBJ1-1, with TRBD1 identical over 7 bases. Looked up from germline, CDR1 is MNHEY and CDR2 is SVGAGI. The CDR3 extends over 13 amino acids. Trimming took 6 bases from V and 2 from J; bases not matched to a gene: 3. The CDR3 DNA follows: TGTGCCAGCAGGTACAGGGGAAACACTGAAGCTTTCTTT. Protein: CASRYRGNTEAFF.

CDR3 region: CASSRSGSFRADTQYF. DNA of the CDR3: TGTGCCAGCAGCAGGTCGGGTTCTTTCAGGGCAGATACGCAGTATTTT. This chain joins TRBV7-3 and TRBJ2-3; maybe TRBD1 (5 bases). With 5 bases removed from V and 4 bases from J, the gap between germline ends came to 19 bases. The CDR3 totals 16 residues. CDR1 SGHTA and CDR2 FQGTGA come from the germline V gene.

This clone was picked up one time. The chain uses TRBV6-2 or TRBV6-3 and TRBJ2-1, with 7 nucleotides matching TRBD2. The CDR3 extends over 16 amino acids. The junction had 10 bases not matched to a gene; V was cut back by 2 bases and J by 6 bases. Per the germline V gene, CDR1 is MNHEY and CDR2 is SVGEGT. Here the CDR3 reads CASSYPAGNPGNEQFF. CDR3 coding DNA: TGTGCCAGCAGTTACCCAGCGGGGAACCCGGGCAATGAGCAGTTCTTC.

V usage is TRBV3-1 (or the pseudogene TRBV3-2) and J usage is TRBJ1-5; the D gene is possibly TRBD1 (5 bases). V lost 3 bases to trimming and J lost 1 base, with 13 bases between them. Germline V CDR1 and CDR2: LGHDT, YNNKEL (reference sequence). CDR3 length: 16 amino acids. The CDR3 protein is CASSQASGGSNQPQHF. DNA for the CDR3: TGTGCCAGCAGCCAGGCGAGCGGGGGAAGCAATCAGCCCCAGCATTTT.

The count of this clone is one. The chain combines TRBV6-5 with TRBJ1-4; D not certain. The CDR3 is 14 residues long. Trimming pared 6 bases from V and 7 bases from J, leaving 15 bases between. From germline, CDR1 is MNHEY and CDR2 SVGAGI. CDR3 amino acids: CASSQRIELEKLFF. CDR3 nucleotide sequence: TGTGCCAGCAGCCAGCGAATTGAGCTTGAAAAACTGTTTTTT.

This clone was detected a few times. The CDR3 is CAAGRDYGYTF. CDR3 DNA sequence: TGTGCCGCGGGACGGGACTATGGCTACACCTTC. The V call is TRBV27, the J call TRBJ1-2, with TRBD1 as a possible D gene (5 bases). Germline V lookup: CDR1 MNHEY, CDR2 SMNVEV (reference sequence). V dropped 11 bases and J dropped 3 bases, with 10 bases sitting between them. This CDR3 spans 11 amino acids.

The CDR3 coding sequence is TGTGCCAGCACCGCACAGGGGGTTGATGGCTACACCTTC. Its protein product is CASTAQGVDGYTF. The J gene is TRBJ1-2, the V gene TRBV12-3 or TRBV12-4; 8 nucleotides align to TRBD1. There are 13 residues in the CDR3. V was clipped by 7 bases and J by 6 bases; unmatched bases: 7.

The V gene is TRBV19, the J gene TRBJ2-4; 8 bases agree with TRBD2. Germline trimming cut 2 bases from V and 6 bases from J; bases unmatched to any gene: 6. The CDR3 runs 15 residues. Germline CDR1 reads LNHDA; CDR2 reads SQIVND (reference sequence). In DNA, the CDR3 is TGTGCCAGTAGTATATATCAGGCGGGGGGAAACATTCAGTACTTC. It is translated as CASSIYQAGGNIQYF.